These T cell receptor beta chains were read from a single sample in a study of control samples from healthy donors and cancer patients. Data came from immunoSEQ multiplex PCR; TCRdb stores just in-frame clones and leaves some out. This repertoire shows roughly 88,000 clones, approximately 91% found once; its top ten account for 0.92%. Sequencing input: blood. Receptors were obtained from a woman aged 25 to 39 in good health. The CDR3 runs from the conserved cysteine through the conserved F or W. A D gene is named only where the DNA matches it firmly. Only some rows state a clone size, as once, few, many or a class for expanded clones.

d_call j_call clone_size v_call cdr3_nt cdr3_aa
TRBD1 TRBJ1-1 NA TRBV7-9 TGTGCCAGCAGCTTAGGGACAGGGGACACTGAAGCTTTCTTT CASSLGTGDTEAFF
TRBD2 TRBJ2-2 NA TRBV19 TGTGCCAGTAGTGGCCGGGGGGGAAGATTGCGGGAGCTGTTTTTT CASSGRGGRLRELFF
NA TRBJ2-1 NA TRBV11-1 TGTGCCAGCAGCTTAGGGGACCGTATCGTCTACAATGAGCAGTTCTTC CASSLGDRIVYNEQFF
NA TRBJ1-2 NA TRBV5-1 TGCGCCAGCAGCTTCGGCCAAGGTAATTATGGCTACACCTTC CASSFGQGNYGYTF
NA TRBJ2-2 NA TRBV6-5 TGTGCCAGCAGCCACGGAGACCGAGGGGAGCTGTTTTTT CASSHGDRGELFF
NA TRBJ2-3 NA TRBV15 TGTGCCACCAGCATAACTACCACAGATACGCAGTATTTT CATSITTTDTQYF
NA TRBJ1-6 NA TRBV9 TGTGCCAGCAGCGTAGGTAGGGGAGAGAATAATTCACCCCTCCACTTT CASSVGRGENNSPLHF
NA TRBJ1-6 NA TRBV11-2 TGTGCCAGCAGCTTAGGGCAGGGAAGCGTTTCACCCCTCCACTTT CASSLGQGSVSPLHF
NA TRBJ2-7 NA TRBV19 TGTGCCAGTAGTAGGGCCGGCAGCTTACCTTGGGACGAGCAGTACTTC CASSRAGSLPWDEQYF
NA TRBJ1-1 NA TRBV11-1 TGTGCCAGCAGTTCTCAGTTGAACACTGAAGCTTTCTTT CASSSQLNTEAFF
NA TRBJ1-5 NA TRBV7-6 TGTGCCAGCAGCCAAAATCCCAGGGGCGCGGGGCAGCCCCAGCATTTT CASSQNPRGAGQPQHF
TRBD2 TRBJ2-2 NA TRBV5-4 TGTGCCAGCAGTTCCCTCGCCACTAGCGGACACACCGGGGAGCTGTTTTTT CASSSLATSGHTGELFF
TRBD1 TRBJ1-2 NA TRBV29-1 TGCAGCGTTGAGGCGGGACAGGGTCAAGGCTACACCTTC CSVEAGQGQGYTF
NA TRBJ1-2 NA TRBV5-1 TGCGCCAGCAGCTTGGAAGGACAGAAGATTTCTGGCTACACCTTC CASSLEGQKISGYTF
NA TRBJ1-5 NA TRBV6-1 TGTGCCAGCAATACTCAGTATCAGCCCCAGCATTTT CASNTQYQPQHF
NA TRBJ2-1 NA TRBV19 TGTGCCAGTAGTATAGTGGACTCCCTCTACAATGAGCAGTTCTTC CASSIVDSLYNEQFF
NA TRBJ2-3 once TRBV19 TGTGCCAGTAGTGCAAGGACTGCCTCAGATACGCAGTATTTT CASSARTASDTQYF
TRBD1 TRBJ2-2 NA TRBV18 TGTGCCAGCTCACCCTTGGGACAGGGGGCCGGGGAGCTGTTTTTT CASSPLGQGAGELFF
NA TRBJ2-1 NA TRBV5-1 TGCGCCAGCAGCTTGGGAATCTACAATGAGCAGTTCTTC CASSLGIYNEQFF
NA TRBJ2-7 NA TRBV4-1 TGCGCCAGCAGCCAAGTGCTACTAGGTTCCTACGAGCAGTACTTC CASSQVLLGSYEQYF
NA TRBJ1-1 NA TRBV5-1 TGCGCCAGCCGACGATTACTACAGGGAAACACTGAAGCTTTCTTT CASRRLLQGNTEAFF
NA TRBJ1-1 NA TRBV29-1 TGCAGCGTTGGTAACACTGAAGCTTTCTTT CSVGNTEAFF
TRBD1 TRBJ1-4 NA TRBV5-1 TGCGCCAGCAGCTTCGGACAGGGGGCTGAAAAACTGTTTTTT CASSFGQGAEKLFF
NA TRBJ2-4 few TRBV18 TGTGCCAGCTCACCGCTCGGCGGAGGAAACATTCAGTACTTC CASSPLGGGNIQYF
NA TRBJ1-2 once TRBV6-6 TGTGCCAGCAGTTACTTCTCCAAGAGGAGAGGCTACACCTTC CASSYFSKRRGYTF
TRBD2 TRBJ2-7 NA TRBV6-5 TGTGCCAGCAGCAATCCGGGACTAGCGGTTCACGAGCAGTACTTC CASSNPGLAVHEQYF
NA TRBJ1-4 NA TRBV6-6 TGTGCCAGCGGAAGGCTTGAAAAACTGTTTTTT CASGRLEKLFF
TRBD1 TRBJ2-1 NA TRBV7-2 TGTGCCAGCAGATTACGGACAGGGGGGTACAATGAGCAGTTCTTC CASRLRTGGYNEQFF
NA TRBJ2-7 NA TRBV7-8 TGTGCCAGCAGCCGACGACGATCTGAGGGGAGCGAGCAGTACTTC CASSRRRSEGSEQYF
NA TRBJ2-1 NA TRBV27 TGTGCCAGCAGTCCCGTGGGGATCACTACGAGGGGGAATGAGCAGTTCTTC CASSPVGITTRGNEQFF
TRBD2 TRBJ2-5 few TRBV4-1 TGCGCCAGCAGCCTTCCACGACTGGTGCGGGGGGGAGAGACCCAGTACTTC CASSLPRLVRGGETQYF
NA TRBJ1-4 NA TRBV28 TGTGCCAGCAGTTTTGGCAGGGGTGAGGAAAAACTGTTTTTT CASSFGRGEEKLFF
NA TRBJ2-6 NA TRBV13 TGTGCCAGCAGCTTAGTGGTACGGGGGGCCAACGTCCTGACTTTC CASSLVVRGANVLTF
NA TRBJ1-2 NA TRBV4-1 TGCGCCAGCAGCCCCCGAACGGCCTGGGACTATGGCTACACCTTC CASSPRTAWDYGYTF
NA TRBJ1-1 NA TRBV7-9 TGTGCCAGCAGTTTCTCCGACACTGAAGCTTTCTTT CASSFSDTEAFF
NA TRBJ2-1 NA TRBV28 TGTGATGTAGGGAGGTGGGGCAATGAGCAGTTCTTC CDVGRWGNEQFF
NA TRBJ2-5 NA TRBV29-1 TGCAGCGTTGAGGGGGTAGGAGAGACCCAGTACTTC CSVEGVGETQYF
NA TRBJ1-2 NA TRBV5-8 TGTGCCAGCAGATGGGGTCGGCAGGGGACGGGTGGCTACACCTTC CASRWGRQGTGGYTF
NA TRBJ1-2 NA TRBV5-4 TGTGCCAGCAGCTCCCCGGCCGATTATGGCTACACCTTC CASSSPADYGYTF
TRBD2 TRBJ2-1 NA TRBV24-1 TGTGCCACCAGTGAGTCCCTAGCGGGAGTAGAGGAGCAGTTCTTC CATSESLAGVEEQFF
TRBD1 TRBJ2-7 NA TRBV7-9 TGTGCCAGCAGCGGGGACAGGGGAGGCGAGCAGTACTTC CASSGDRGGEQYF